This TCR beta chain was recorded in a study of T cell responses to AZD1222 COVID-19 vaccine. Produced via immunoSEQ multiplex PCR; TCRdb's table is partial and in-frame only. The sample contains some 180,000 clones, just over 90% of which appear only once. Comments on this clone: What it recognizes is unknown. One end of the junction varies from germline; a read error may be responsible.

The CDR3 length is 15 residues. The germline gives CDR1 SGHTA, CDR2 FQGTGA. Recipients boosted at about 4 weeks or about 12 weeks are pooled. Broader study findings: Spike-wide vaccine-associated CD4 TCRs dominated at 160-218 and 743-854. Researchers took repertoire samples only after the peak T cell response had come.

This sample comprised peripheral blood, obtained 28 days after the second AZD1222 dose. This clonotype originated in an adult who received the AZD1222 COVID-19 vaccine. The chain is built from TRBV7-3 and TRBJ2-1; unclear D gene. The CDR3 bases are TGTGCCAGCAGCCTAACACGGACGGGCCAGAATGAGCAGTTCTTC. It specifies CASSLTRTGQNEQFF.